This T cell receptor (beta chain) was identified during a study of CD8+ T cells in alopecia areata (dated by TCRdb to about 2018). Notes on the research overall: To study T cell clonal expansion in alopecia areata, the researchers applied high-throughput TCRbeta sequencing to both the C3H/HeJ mouse model and human patients. TCRbeta CDR3 regions were amplified by immunoSEQ multiplex PCR using 35 Vbeta forward and 13 Jbeta reverse primers. Scalp clonality was compared across normal scalp (n=4), patchy alopecia areata scalp (n=8), and alopecia totalis/universalis scalp (n=8). RNA was extracted with the PAXgene miRNA kit for fixed scalp, the miRNeasy kit for PBMCs, and the RNeasy kit for mouse skin. Scalp tissue and sorted CD4+ and CD8+ peripheral blood T cells from patchy and totalis/universalis alopecia areata patients and from healthy controls were covered by human TCRbeta sequencing. Broader findings and caveats from the paper: Compared with normal scalp, lesional scalp, particularly in alopecia totalis/universalis, had higher clonality and more expanded CD8+ clones, which suggests antigenic drive. Scalp TCR repertoire analysis is complicated because resident alphabeta T cells in normal human skin are also sequenced, whereas mouse skin is dominated by gammadelta T cells. Shared TCR sequences between patients were less evident than in mice, which may be partly attributable to HLA diversity in the patient population.

Receptor libraries were prepared by the immunoSEQ multiplex PCR assay. RNA was extracted from all samples and reverse transcribed into cDNA, which served as template for TCR sequencing. SuperScript III was used to make first-strand cDNA, primed with a 2:1 mix of oligo-dT and random hexamers. A synthetic immune receptor repertoire was used to gauge amplification bias, and whatever bias remained was removed computationally. Processing in the source paper ran as follows. After raw reads were preprocessed to remove errors, the CDR3 was defined following IMGT conventions as running from the conserved cysteine to phenylalanine. To get clonality, Shannon entropy was normalized by log2 of the number of productive unique TCRs and the result was subtracted from 1. Whether each scalp clone was CD4 or CD8 was inferred by checking scalp TCRbeta sequences against the CD4 and CD8 repertoires from sorted blood. TCRdb re-hosts the immuneACCESS table, in-frame sequences only. Its copies lack some clones; in the studies checked, an unresolved V gene accounts for under half of them, and the cause for the rest is not known. V, J and clone size are taken as reported in that table, and D and trimming were inferred from the DNA itself. Recorded for this sample are 150,000 to 200,000 clones; roughly 50% of them occurred a single time. The ten most abundant clones make up more than 4.5% of the sample.

Details on this clone: It has no known antigen specificity. No qualities accompany the bases; no much larger clone lies one base away.

PBMCs were isolated by density centrifugation and stained for CD3, CD4 and CD8, after which CD4+ and CD8+ T cells were sorted on a FACSAria. Unaffected controls provided scalp biopsies and blood samples. Clipping removes 6 bases from V and 14 bases from J, with 11 as the unmatched junction base count. The germline V gene specifies MDHEN as CDR1 and SYDVKM as CDR2. Spanning cysteine to phenylalanine, the CDR3 consists of 12 amino acids. CDR3 DNA is the only sequence kept; it has 36 bases, read in frame from the first base. The chain links TRBV28 with TRBJ2-5, with 8 bases aligning to TRBD1. Material: CD4+ T cells sorted from blood. This sequence was found in a human donor in good health. CDR3 reads: CASSRPEGTGYF. The nucleotides are TGTGCCAGCAGCCGACCCGAGGGGACAGGATACTTC. Here the CDR3 is joined to the reference TRBV28 and TRBJ2-5 genes, and the full variable domain is: DVKVTQSSRYLVKRTGEKVFLECVQDMDHENMFWYRQDPGLGLRLIYFSYDVKMKEKGDIPEGYSVSREKKERFSLILESASTNQTSMYLCASSRPEGTGYFGPGTRLLVL.